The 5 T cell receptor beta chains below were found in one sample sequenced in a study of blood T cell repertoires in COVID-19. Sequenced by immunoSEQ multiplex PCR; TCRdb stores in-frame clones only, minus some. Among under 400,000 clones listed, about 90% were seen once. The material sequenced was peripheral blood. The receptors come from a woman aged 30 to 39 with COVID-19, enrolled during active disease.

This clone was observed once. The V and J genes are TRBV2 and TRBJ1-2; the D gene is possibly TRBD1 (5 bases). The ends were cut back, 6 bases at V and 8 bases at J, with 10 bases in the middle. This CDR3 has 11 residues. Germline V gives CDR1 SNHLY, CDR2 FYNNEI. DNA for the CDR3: TGTGCCAGCAGGGGGCTGGGAGGCTACACCTTC. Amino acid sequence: CASRGLGGYTF.

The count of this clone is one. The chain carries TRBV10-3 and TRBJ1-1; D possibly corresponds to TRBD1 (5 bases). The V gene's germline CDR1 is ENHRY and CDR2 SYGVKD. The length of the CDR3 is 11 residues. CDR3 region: CAVREGALTFF. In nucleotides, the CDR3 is TGTGCAGTCAGGGAAGGGGCACTGACTTTCTTT.

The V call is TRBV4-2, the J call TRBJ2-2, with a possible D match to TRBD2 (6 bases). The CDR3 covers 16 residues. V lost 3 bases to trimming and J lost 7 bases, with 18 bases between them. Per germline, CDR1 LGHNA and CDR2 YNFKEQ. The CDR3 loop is CASSHLARSPLGELFF. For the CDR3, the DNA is TGTGCCAGCAGCCATCTAGCGAGATCTCCTCTCGGGGAGCTGTTTTTT.

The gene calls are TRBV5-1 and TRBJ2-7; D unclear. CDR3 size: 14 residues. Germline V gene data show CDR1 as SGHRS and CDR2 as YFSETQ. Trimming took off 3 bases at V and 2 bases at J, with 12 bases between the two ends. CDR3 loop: CASSSGQLAYEQYF. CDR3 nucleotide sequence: TGCGCCAGCAGCTCTGGGCAGCTCGCCTACGAGCAGTACTTC.

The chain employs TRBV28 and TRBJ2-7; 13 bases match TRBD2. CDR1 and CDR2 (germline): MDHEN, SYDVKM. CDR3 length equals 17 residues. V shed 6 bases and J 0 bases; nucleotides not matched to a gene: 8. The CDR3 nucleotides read TGTGCCAGCAGACCGACTAGCGGGAGGCTCGGCTCCTACGAGCAGTACTTC. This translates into CASRPTSGRLGSYEQYF.